Below, 24 T cell receptor beta chains from the same sample are listed, as sequenced in a study of CD8 T cells in Susac syndrome. After extraction with the RNeasy kit, roughly 0.45 to 1 ug of the RNA was reverse transcribed using random hexamers. TCRdb itself ran the immunoSEQ multiplex PCR reads through MiXCR, one entry per CDR3 protein. The sample has fewer than 350,000 distinct CDR3 sequences; about 88% are singletons. Sequenced material: CD8+ T cells from PBMCs. The receptor source for this set is a human donor with multiple sclerosis.

The J gene is TRBJ2-7, the V gene TRBV6-2 or TRBV6-3, with TRBD1 matching over 7 bases. The trim removed 5 bases at V and 1 base at J, leaving 5 bases unmatched. CDR3 length: 14 residues. CDR1 is MNHEY and CDR2 is SVGEGT in the germline V gene. In DNA form, the CDR3 reads TGTGCCAGCAGTCAGGGGACAGAATCCTACGAGCAGTACTTC. Protein: CASSQGTESYEQYF.

The rearrangement links TRBV27 to TRBJ1-1; D may be TRBD1 (6 bases). V was shortened by 6 bases and J by 1 base, with 12 bases between the two germline ends. The CDR3 has 14 residues. Germline lookup yields CDR1 MNHEY and CDR2 SMNVEV (reference sequence). CDR3 sequence: CASSRGHPNTEAFF. The CDR3 nucleotides read TGTGCCAGCAGCAGGGGACACCCGAACACTGAAGCTTTCTTT.

The chain couples TRBV5-1 to TRBJ2-7; 8 bases fit TRBD2. The CDR3 runs to 14 residues. CDR1 is SGHRS and CDR2 is YFSETQ in the germline V gene. After removal of 2 bases from V and 7 bases from J, the junction contained 8 bases not matched to a gene. CDR3 sequence reads: CASSFAGGATEQYF. The CDR3 coding sequence is TGCGCCAGCAGCTTCGCCGGGGGGGCTACGGAGCAGTACTTC.

Comments on this clonotype: A junction boundary mismatches the germline segment, possibly from a read error. The J gene is TRBJ2-1, the V gene TRBV7-7; no firm D call. The CDR3 is 15 residues long. Germline V gene sequence: CDR1 SSHAT, CDR2 FNYEAQ (reference sequence). As DNA, the CDR3 is TGTGCTAGCAGCTTAGGCAGGTCCTCTGGGAATGAGCAGTTCTTC. This sequence encodes CASSLGRSSGNEQFF.

J is TRBJ2-3 and V is TRBV4-2, with D possibly TRBD2 on 5 matching bases. The CDR3 totals 17 residues. Looked up from germline, CDR1 is LGHNA and CDR2 is YNFKEQ. V lost 5 bases, J lost 0 bases, and 18 bases lay in between. CDR3 loop: CASSYLRGLISTDTQYF. The CDR3 DNA follows: TGTGCCAGCAGCTACCTTCGGGGTCTAATTAGCACAGATACGCAGTATTTT.

This clonotype was recorded once. The chain is built from TRBV13 and TRBJ2-7; 8 bases line up with TRBD1. V lost 6 bases, J lost 3 bases, and 10 bases stayed unmatched. The CDR3 is made up of 15 amino acids. Per the germline V gene, CDR1 is PRHDT and CDR2 is FYEKMQ (reference sequence). The CDR3 protein is CASSSTGQGYYEQYF. DNA for the CDR3: TGTGCCAGCAGTTCAACCGGACAGGGCTACTACGAGCAGTACTTC.

The genes are TRBV9 and TRBJ1-1; no clear D gene. The germline gives CDR1 SGDLS, CDR2 YYNGEE. This CDR3 has 13 residues. V lost 3 bases to trimming and J lost 1 base, with 7 bases between them. Written as DNA, the CDR3 is TGTGCCAGCAGCGAGGACGGGAACACTGAAGCTTTCTTT. Its translation: CASSEDGNTEAFF.

The chain employs TRBV29-1 and TRBJ2-1; TRBD2 is a possible D gene (6 bases). Trimming shortened V by 6 bases and J by 5 bases, and 17 bases separated the two germline ends. The CDR3 consists of 14 residues. The V gene's germline CDR1 is SQVTM and CDR2 ANQGSEA. The chain's CDR3 is CSVIWDWVNNEQFF. The DNA of the CDR3 is TGCAGCGTGATTTGGGACTGGGTAAACAATGAGCAGTTCTTC.

The chain couples TRBV9 to TRBJ2-4; either TRBD1 or TRBD2 may supply D (5 bases each). Germline CDR1 is SGDLS and CDR2 is YYNGEE. V lost 0 bases and J 1 base, leaving 11 bases between the germline ends. The CDR3 runs 16 residues. The CDR3 region is CASSVAWGTAKNIQYF. The CDR3 coding sequence is TGTGCCAGCAGCGTAGCTTGGGGGACGGCCAAAAACATTCAGTACTTC.

The genes are TRBV7-9 and TRBJ2-5; D is possibly TRBD2 (5 bases). CDR1 is SEHNR and CDR2 is FQNEAQ in the germline V gene (reference sequence). The V end lost 0 bases, the J end lost 0 bases, and 11 bases lay between the germline ends. The CDR3 is 16 residues long. CDR3 region: CASSLAPGLYQETQYF. CDR3 DNA sequence: TGTGCCAGCAGCTTAGCGCCGGGGTTGTACCAAGAGACCCAGTACTTC.

This chain joins TRBV4-1 and TRBJ2-5; D uncertain. CDR1 and CDR2 from the germline V gene are MGHRA and YSYEKL. The V gene lost 0 bases and the J gene lost 5 bases, with 7 bases spanning the gap. The CDR3 is 13 amino acids. The DNA for the CDR3 is TGCGCCAGCAGCCAAGAATCCGGGGAGACCCAGTACTTC. Residues: CASSQESGETQYF.

V is TRBV3-1 and J is TRBJ2-5; D gene ambiguous. Germline CDR1 and CDR2: LGHDT and YNNKEL (reference sequence). This CDR3 is 14 amino acids long. V was pared by 0 bases and J by 0 bases, with 5 bases between. CDR3 amino acids: CASSQEGYQETQYF. The CDR3 bases are TGTGCCAGCAGCCAAGAGGGGTACCAAGAGACCCAGTACTTC.

The chain couples TRBV14 to TRBJ2-3; 8 nucleotides match TRBD1. In germline, CDR1 is SGHDN, CDR2 FVKESK. The CDR3 extends over 15 amino acids. J was trimmed by 0 bases and V by 4 bases; bases with no gene match: 3. In DNA, the CDR3 is TGTGCCAGCAGCCGCGGGACAGGAAGCACAGATACGCAGTATTTT. This codes for CASSRGTGSTDTQYF.

V is TRBV28 and J is TRBJ2-7; 8 bases fit TRBD2. The V gene end was trimmed by 7 bases and the J gene end by 6 bases; junction bases not matched to a gene: 11. This CDR3 spans 14 amino acids. Germline CDR1 reads MDHEN; CDR2 reads SYDVKM. The CDR3 sequence: CASTFRGGRGEQYF. The CDR3 DNA sequence: TGTGCCAGCACCTTCCGGGGGGGCAGGGGCGAGCAGTACTTC.

This clonotype came up once. This chain joins TRBV4-3 and TRBJ2-1; 10 bases map to TRBD2. The CDR3 length is 16 residues. J gave up 10 bases and V 3 bases, and 12 bases lay outside the gene matches. Germline CDR1 reads LGHNA; CDR2 reads YSLEER. The CDR3 bases are TGCGCCAGCAGCCAGGGGGGGGCTAGCGGGAGTATGGAGCAGTTCTTC. Encoded protein: CASSQGGASGSMEQFF.

This chain connects TRBV7-8 to TRBJ2-7; possible D gene TRBD1, 5 bases. The V gene's germline CDR1 is SGHVS and CDR2 FQNEAQ. V lost 1 base and J lost 0, with 10 bases in between. The CDR3 loop spans 15 amino acids. The chain's CDR3 is CASSLGRQFSYEQYF. The DNA for the CDR3 is TGTGCCAGCAGCTTAGGGAGACAGTTCTCCTACGAGCAGTACTTC. The variable domain in full, completed from reference TRBV7-8 and TRBJ2-7, reads GAGVSQSPRYKVAKRGQDVALRCDPISGHVSLFWYQQALGQGPEFLTYFQNEAQLDKSGLPSDRFFAERPEGSVSTLKIQRTQQEDSAVYLCASSLGRQFSYEQYFGPGTRLTVT.

The chain links TRBV10-3 to TRBJ1-1; D gene ambiguous. CDR1 is ENHRY, CDR2 SYGVKD, per germline. This CDR3 is built from 14 residues. The V end lost 4 bases, the J end lost 2 bases, and 11 bases lay between the germline ends. The DNA of the CDR3 is TGTGCCATCAGTGGTGGTGGAGGAAACACTGAAGCTTTCTTT. As protein: CAISGGGGNTEAFF.

J is TRBJ2-1 and V is TRBV6-2 or TRBV6-3, with D possibly TRBD2 on 6 matching bases. The V end was cut by 7 bases, the J end by 2 bases, with 15 bases between. The CDR3 covers 15 residues. The germline V gene encodes CDR1 MNHEY and CDR2 SVGEGT. CDR3 residues: CASTESGLTYNEQFF. As DNA, the CDR3 is TGTGCCAGCACTGAGTCGGGACTTACCTACAATGAGCAGTTCTTC.

This clonotype was picked up one time. V usage is TRBV6-6 and J usage is TRBJ2-7, with D unclear. The CDR3 runs to 16 residues. V gave up 0 bases and J gave up 2 bases, with 14 bases separating them. Germline CDR1 and CDR2: MNHNY and SVGAGI (reference sequence). Written as DNA, the CDR3 is TGTGCCAGCAGTTACTCCTGGCAGGACGTTACCTACGAGCAGTACTTC. It is translated as CASSYSWQDVTYEQYF.

The rearrangement uses TRBV3-1 and TRBJ2-7, with 9 bases aligning to TRBD2. The CDR3 has 16 amino acids. The germline CDR1 and CDR2 sequences are LGHDT and YNNKEL (reference sequence). J lost 3 bases, V lost 0 bases, and 6 bases had no gene match. The CDR3 DNA is TGTGCCAGCAGCCAAGATCGCCTAGCGGGAATCTACGAGCAGTACTTC. This sequence encodes CASSQDRLAGIYEQYF.

The V and J genes are TRBV6-5 and TRBJ2-1, with TRBD1 as a possible D gene (5 bases). The length of the CDR3 is 15 residues. Between the trimmed V and J ends, which lost 2 bases and 0 bases, there was a span of 8 bases. Per the germline V gene, CDR1 is MNHEY and CDR2 is SVGAGI. CDR3 nucleotide sequence: TGTGCCAGCAGTTACGACCAGGGCTCCTACAATGAGCAGTTCTTC. Protein: CASSYDQGSYNEQFF.

The chain is built from TRBV5-6 and TRBJ2-7; the match to TRBD2 covers 9 bases. The CDR3 sequence is 14 residues long. V shed 4 bases, J shed 4 bases, and the junction held 6 bases outside the gene matches. CDR1 and CDR2 from the germline V gene are SGHDT and YYEEEE. The CDR3: CASSLAGIAYEQYF. The CDR3 nucleotides read TGTGCCAGCAGCCTAGCGGGAATTGCATACGAGCAGTACTTC.

The CDR3: CASSVTGVGGYGYTF. The CDR3 DNA reads as TGTGCCAGCAGCGTAACAGGGGTCGGAGGCTATGGCTACACCTTC. The chain is built from TRBV9 and TRBJ1-2, with TRBD1 identical over 7 bases. Germline V gene sequence: CDR1 SGDLS, CDR2 YYNGEE. The CDR3 totals 15 residues. V shed 1 base, J shed 4 bases, and the junction held 7 bases outside the gene matches.

V gene TRBV5-4 combines with J gene TRBJ2-3, with 9 bases that match TRBD1. There are 16 residues in the CDR3. With V trimmed by 2 bases and J by 6 bases, 10 bases remained unmatched. CDR1 SGHNT and CDR2 YYREEE come from the germline V gene (reference sequence). In nucleotides, the CDR3 is TGTGCCAGCAGCTTTTTTCCGGGACAGGGCCCGGATACGCAGTATTTT. Translating gives CASSFFPGQGPDTQYF.